This TCR beta chain was recorded in a study of quantifying T cell responses using KT2 cells. Study-level background: cDNA was made from DNase-treated RNA using alpha and beta constant primers. Under optimum conditions, T4 ligation efficiency was estimated at more than 8%. Findings and limits, study-wide: KT2 sequence counts showed saturation when very many KT2 cells were spiked in.

The cDNA 3' end received a ligated oligonucleotide with a UMI. The first PCR ran 4 to 5 cycles with an equimolar RC1.1 and RC1.2 beta primer mix. Via MiXCR, TCRdb re-called the UMI-ligation and nested PCR reads, giving one row per CDR3 protein. The sample holds some 50,000 distinct CDR3 sequences, about 9.9% seen once. The ends lost 2 bases at V and 3 bases at J; junction bases unmatched: 16. CDR1 is KGHSH, CDR2 LQKENI, per germline. The CDR3 is made up of 18 amino acids. Turning to this clonotype: Its matching antigen is unknown.

The TCR comes from a human donor. Sequencing used PBMCs spiked with cells of the T cell clone KT2. The V call is TRBV18, the J call TRBJ2-7; the match to TRBD2 covers 7 bases. CDR3: CASSPWGGYPLTDYEQYF. CDR3 DNA sequence: TGTGCCAGCTCACCATGGGGAGGGTACCCCCTAACCGACTACGAGCAGTACTTC.